This TCR beta chain was documented in a study of T cell responses to AZD1222 COVID-19 vaccine. Study-wide results and caveats: CD4 TCRs linked to vaccination spanned spike, dominating at 160-218 and 743-854.

The assay was immunoSEQ multiplex PCR, and TCRdb's table has in-frame clones only and misses some. The table records roughly 180,000 clones, around 94% of them present only once. A note on this clone: Its specificity is unknown.

This CDR3 region has 20 residues. The sample in question was peripheral blood, obtained 28 days after the second AZD1222 dose. This clonotype was sampled from an adult who received the AZD1222 COVID-19 vaccine. The V call is TRBV21-1, the J call TRBJ1-6; the listed D gene, TRBD1, was not tested against the DNA. TRBV21-1 is termed a pseudogene. The CDR3, as DNA: TGTGCCAGCAGCAAGTCTAGGGGGGACAGGGGGCCTCGGGTAGGTTCACCCCTCCACTTT. The encoded protein is CASSKSRGDRGPRVGSPLHF.